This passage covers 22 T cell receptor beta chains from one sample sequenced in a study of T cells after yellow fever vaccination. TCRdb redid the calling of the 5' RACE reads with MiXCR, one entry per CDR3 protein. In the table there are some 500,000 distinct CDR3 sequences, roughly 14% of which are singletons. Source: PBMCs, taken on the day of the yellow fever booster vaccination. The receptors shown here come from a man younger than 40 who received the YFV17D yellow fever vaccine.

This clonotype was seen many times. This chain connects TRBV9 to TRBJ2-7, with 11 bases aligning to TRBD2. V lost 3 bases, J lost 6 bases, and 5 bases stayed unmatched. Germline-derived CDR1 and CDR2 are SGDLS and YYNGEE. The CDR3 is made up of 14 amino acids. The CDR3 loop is CASSAGTSGSEQYF. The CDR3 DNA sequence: TGTGCCAGCAGCGCCGGGACTAGCGGTAGCGAGCAGTACTTC.

The CDR3 spells CSARDRQGGRLSGELFF. CDR3 DNA: TGCAGTGCTAGAGATCGTCAGGGCGGGAGATTGTCCGGGGAGCTGTTTTTT. The chain uses TRBV20-1 and TRBJ2-2, with TRBD2 matching 7 bases. Germline V CDR1 and CDR2: DFQATT, SNEGSKA (reference sequence). V dropped 0 bases and J dropped 6; count of bases not matched to a gene: 13. The CDR3 contains 17 residues.

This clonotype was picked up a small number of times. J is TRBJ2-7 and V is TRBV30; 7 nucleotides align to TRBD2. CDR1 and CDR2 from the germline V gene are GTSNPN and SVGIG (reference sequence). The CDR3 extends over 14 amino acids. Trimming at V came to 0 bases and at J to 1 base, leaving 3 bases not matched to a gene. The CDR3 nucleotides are TGTGCCTGGAGTGTCGGCGGGAGATCCTACGAGCAGTACTTC. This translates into CAWSVGGRSYEQYF.

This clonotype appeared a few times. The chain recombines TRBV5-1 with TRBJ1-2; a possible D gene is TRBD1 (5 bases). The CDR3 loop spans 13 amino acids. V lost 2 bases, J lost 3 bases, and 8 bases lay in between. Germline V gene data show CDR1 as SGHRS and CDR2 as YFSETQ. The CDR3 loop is CASSFLRDYGYTF. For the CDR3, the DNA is TGCGCCAGCAGCTTTCTCAGGGACTATGGCTACACCTTC.

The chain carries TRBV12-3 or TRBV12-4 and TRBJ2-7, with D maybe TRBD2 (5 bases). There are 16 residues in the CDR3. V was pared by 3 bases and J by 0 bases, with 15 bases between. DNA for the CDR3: TGTGCCAGCAGTTTCAACCGGAACGGACTCTCCTACGAGCAGTACTTC. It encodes CASSFNRNGLSYEQYF.

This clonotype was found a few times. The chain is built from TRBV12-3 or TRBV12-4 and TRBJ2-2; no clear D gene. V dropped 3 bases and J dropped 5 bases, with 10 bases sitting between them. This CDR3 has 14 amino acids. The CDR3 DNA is TGTGCCAGCAGTTTTTTTTCTATGACCGGGGAGCTGTTTTTT. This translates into CASSFFSMTGELFF.

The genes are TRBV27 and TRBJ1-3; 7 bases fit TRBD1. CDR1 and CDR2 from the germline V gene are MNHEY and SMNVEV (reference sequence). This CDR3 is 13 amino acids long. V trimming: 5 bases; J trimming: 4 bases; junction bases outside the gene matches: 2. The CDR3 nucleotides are TGTGCCAGCAGTACAGGGGAGGGAAACACCATATATTTT. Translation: CASSTGEGNTIYF.

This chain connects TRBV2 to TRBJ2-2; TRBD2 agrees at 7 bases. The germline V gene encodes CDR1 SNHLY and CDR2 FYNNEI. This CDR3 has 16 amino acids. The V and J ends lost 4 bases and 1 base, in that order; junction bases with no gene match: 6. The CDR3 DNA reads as TGTGCCAGCAGTGGAACGAGCGGGATGAACACCGGGGAGCTGTTTTTT. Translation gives CASSGTSGMNTGELFF.

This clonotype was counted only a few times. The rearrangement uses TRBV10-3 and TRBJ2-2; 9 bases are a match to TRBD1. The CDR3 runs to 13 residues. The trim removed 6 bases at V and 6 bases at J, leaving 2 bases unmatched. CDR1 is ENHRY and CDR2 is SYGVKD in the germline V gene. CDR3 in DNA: TGTGCCATCAGACGACAGGGGGCCGGGGAGCTGTTTTTT. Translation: CAIRRQGAGELFF.

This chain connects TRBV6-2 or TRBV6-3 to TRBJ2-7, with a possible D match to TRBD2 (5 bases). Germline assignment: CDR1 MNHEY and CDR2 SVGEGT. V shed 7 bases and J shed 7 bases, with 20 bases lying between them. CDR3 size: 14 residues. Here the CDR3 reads CASTPAGTRAEQYF. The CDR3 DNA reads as TGTGCCAGCACCCCGGCAGGTACGAGGGCAGAGCAGTACTTC.

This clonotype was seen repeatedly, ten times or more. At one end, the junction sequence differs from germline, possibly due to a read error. The CDR3, as DNA: TGTGCCTGCTCGACTAGCCTCACAGATACGCAGTATTTT. It is translated as CACSTSLTDTQYF. The V and J genes are TRBV18 and TRBJ2-3; 7 bases align to TRBD2. The germline CDR1 and CDR2 sequences are KGHSH and LQKENI. The length of the CDR3 is 13 residues.

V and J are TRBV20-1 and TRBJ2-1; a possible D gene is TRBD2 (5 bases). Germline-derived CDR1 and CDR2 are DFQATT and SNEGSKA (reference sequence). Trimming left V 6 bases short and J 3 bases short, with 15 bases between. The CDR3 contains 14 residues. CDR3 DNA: TGCAGTGCAGAGGAGGAGCGCCTCTACAATGAGCAGTTCTTC. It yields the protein CSAEEERLYNEQFF.

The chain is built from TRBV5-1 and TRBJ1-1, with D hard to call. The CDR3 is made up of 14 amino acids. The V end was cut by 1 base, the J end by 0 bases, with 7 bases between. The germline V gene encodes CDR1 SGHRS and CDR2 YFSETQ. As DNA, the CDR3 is TGCGCCAGCAGCTTGACGGCTGTGAACACTGAAGCTTTCTTT. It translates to CASSLTAVNTEAFF.

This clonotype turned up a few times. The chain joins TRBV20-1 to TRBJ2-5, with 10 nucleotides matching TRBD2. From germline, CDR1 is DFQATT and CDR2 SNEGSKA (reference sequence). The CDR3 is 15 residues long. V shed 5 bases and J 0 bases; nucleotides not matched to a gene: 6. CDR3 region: CSALTSGAYQETQYF. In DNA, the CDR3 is TGCAGTGCTCTTACTAGCGGGGCCTACCAAGAGACCCAGTACTTC.

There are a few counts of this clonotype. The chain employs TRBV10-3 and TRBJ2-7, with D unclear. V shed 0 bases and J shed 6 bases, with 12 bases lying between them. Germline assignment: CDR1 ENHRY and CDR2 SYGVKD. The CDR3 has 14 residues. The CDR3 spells CAISESNELVEQYF. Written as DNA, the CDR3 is TGTGCCATCAGTGAGTCGAATGAGTTAGTCGAGCAGTACTTC.

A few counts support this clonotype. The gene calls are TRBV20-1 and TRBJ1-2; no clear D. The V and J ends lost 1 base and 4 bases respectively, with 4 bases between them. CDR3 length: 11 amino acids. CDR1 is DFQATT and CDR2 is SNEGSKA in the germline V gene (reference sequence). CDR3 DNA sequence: TGCAGTGCTAGAGTGGGCTATGGCTACACCTTC. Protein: CSARVGYGYTF.

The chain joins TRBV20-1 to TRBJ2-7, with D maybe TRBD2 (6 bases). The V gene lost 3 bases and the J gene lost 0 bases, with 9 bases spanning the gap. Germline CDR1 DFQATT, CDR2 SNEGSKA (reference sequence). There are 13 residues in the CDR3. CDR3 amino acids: CSASRTNSYEQYF. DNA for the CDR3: TGCAGTGCTAGCAGGACTAACTCCTACGAGCAGTACTTC.

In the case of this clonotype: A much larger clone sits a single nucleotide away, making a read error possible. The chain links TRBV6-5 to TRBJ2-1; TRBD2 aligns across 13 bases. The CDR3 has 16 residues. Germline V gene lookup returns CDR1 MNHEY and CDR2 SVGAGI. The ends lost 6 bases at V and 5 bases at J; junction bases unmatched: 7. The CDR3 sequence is CASRYLGTSGNNEQFF. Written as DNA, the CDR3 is TGTGCCAGCAGATACCTCGGGACTAGCGGGAACAATGAGCAGTTCTTC.

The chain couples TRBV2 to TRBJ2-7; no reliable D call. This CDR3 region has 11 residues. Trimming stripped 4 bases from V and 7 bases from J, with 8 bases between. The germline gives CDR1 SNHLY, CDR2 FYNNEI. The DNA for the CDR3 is TGTGCCAGCAGTGTAAGGGCAGAGCAGTACTTC. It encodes CASSVRAEQYF.

This CDR3 reads CASSLGTSGVSYEQYF. In DNA, the CDR3 is TGTGCCAGCAGCCTTGGGACTAGCGGGGTCTCCTACGAGCAGTACTTC. V is TRBV5-4 and J is TRBJ2-7; 13 bases line up with TRBD2. Germline loops: CDR1 SGHNT, CDR2 YYREEE (reference sequence). The length of the CDR3 is 16 residues. V trimming: 4 bases; J trimming: 0 bases; junction bases outside the gene matches: 4.

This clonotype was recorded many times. This CDR3 is CASSQDTSVYEQYF. CDR3 in DNA: TGCGCCAGCAGCCAAGATACCAGCGTCTACGAGCAGTACTTC. The rearrangement uses TRBV4-3 and TRBJ2-7; no definite D call. The CDR3 loop spans 14 amino acids. Germline V lookup: CDR1 LGHNA, CDR2 YSLEER. V was clipped by 0 bases and J by 3 bases, with 9 bases between them.

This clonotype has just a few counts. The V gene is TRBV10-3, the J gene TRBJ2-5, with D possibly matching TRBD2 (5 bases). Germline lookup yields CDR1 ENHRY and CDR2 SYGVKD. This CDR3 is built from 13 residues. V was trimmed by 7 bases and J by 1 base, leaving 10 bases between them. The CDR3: CAITSSAQETQYF. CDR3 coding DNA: TGTGCCATCACAAGTAGCGCCCAAGAGACCCAGTACTTC.